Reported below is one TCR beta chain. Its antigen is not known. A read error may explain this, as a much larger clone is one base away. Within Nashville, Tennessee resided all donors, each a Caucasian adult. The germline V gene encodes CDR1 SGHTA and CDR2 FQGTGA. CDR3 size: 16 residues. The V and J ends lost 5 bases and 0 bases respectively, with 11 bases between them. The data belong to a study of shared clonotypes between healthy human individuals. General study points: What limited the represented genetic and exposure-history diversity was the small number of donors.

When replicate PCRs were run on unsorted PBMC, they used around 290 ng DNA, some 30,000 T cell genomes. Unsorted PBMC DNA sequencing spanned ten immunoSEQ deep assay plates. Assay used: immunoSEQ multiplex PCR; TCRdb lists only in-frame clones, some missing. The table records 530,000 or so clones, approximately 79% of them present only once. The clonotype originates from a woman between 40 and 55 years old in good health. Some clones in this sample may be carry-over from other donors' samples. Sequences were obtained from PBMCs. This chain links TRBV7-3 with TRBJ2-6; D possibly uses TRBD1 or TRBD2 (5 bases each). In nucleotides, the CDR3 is TGTGCCAGCAGCCGGGGCAGTAGCTCTGGGGCCAACGTCCTGACTTTC. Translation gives CASSRGSSSGANVLTF.